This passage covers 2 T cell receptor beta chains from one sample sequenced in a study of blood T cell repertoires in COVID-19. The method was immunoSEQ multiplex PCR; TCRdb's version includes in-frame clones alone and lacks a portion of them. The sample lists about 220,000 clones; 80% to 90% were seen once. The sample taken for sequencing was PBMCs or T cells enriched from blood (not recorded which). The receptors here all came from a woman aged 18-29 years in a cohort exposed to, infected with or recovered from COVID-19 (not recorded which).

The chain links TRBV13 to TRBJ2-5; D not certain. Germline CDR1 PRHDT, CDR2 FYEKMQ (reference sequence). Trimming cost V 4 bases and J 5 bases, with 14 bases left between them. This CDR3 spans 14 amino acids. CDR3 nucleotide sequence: TGTGCCAGCAGCTATCCCCCCCAGGTGGAGACCCAGTACTTC. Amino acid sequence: CASSYPPQVETQYF.

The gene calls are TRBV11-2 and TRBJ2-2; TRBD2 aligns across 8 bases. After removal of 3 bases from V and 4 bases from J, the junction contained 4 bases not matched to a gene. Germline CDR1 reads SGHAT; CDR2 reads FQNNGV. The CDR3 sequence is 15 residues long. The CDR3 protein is CASSFGGAVTGELFF. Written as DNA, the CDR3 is TGTGCCAGCAGCTTCGGGGGGGCCGTCACCGGGGAGCTGTTTTTT. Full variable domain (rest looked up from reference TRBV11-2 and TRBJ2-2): EAGVAQSPRYKIIEKRQSVAFWCNPISGHATLYWYQQILGQGPKLLIQFQNNGVVDDSQLPKDRFSAERLKGVDSTLKIQPAKLEDSAVYLCASSFGGAVTGELFFGEGSRLTVL.